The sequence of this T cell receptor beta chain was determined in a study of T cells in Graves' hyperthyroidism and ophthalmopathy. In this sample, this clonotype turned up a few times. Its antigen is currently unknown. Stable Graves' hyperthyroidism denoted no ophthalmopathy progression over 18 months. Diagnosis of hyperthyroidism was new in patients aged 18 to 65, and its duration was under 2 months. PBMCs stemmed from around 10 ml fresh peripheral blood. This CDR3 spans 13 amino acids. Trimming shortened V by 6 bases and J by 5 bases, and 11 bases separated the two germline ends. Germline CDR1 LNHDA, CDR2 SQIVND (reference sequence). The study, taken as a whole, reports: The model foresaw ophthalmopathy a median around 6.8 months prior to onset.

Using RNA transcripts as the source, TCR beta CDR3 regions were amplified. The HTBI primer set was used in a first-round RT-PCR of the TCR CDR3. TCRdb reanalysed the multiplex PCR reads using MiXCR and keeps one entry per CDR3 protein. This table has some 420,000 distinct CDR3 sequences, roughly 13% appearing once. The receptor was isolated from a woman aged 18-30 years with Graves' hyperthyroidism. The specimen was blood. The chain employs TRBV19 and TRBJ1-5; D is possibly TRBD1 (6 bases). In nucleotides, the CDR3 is TGTGCCAGTAGGGAACAGGGCGATCAGCCCCAGCATTTT. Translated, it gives CASREQGDQPQHF.